A single T cell receptor (beta chain) is shown here with its context. The record originates from a study of blood T cell repertoires in COVID-19. Germline assignment: CDR1 MGHRA and CDR2 YSYEKL. The V end lost 3 bases, the J end lost 4 bases, and 18 bases lay between the germline ends. CDR3 length: 16 amino acids. Authors' data handling: Amplification from reference gene primers served as the basis for estimated nucleated cell counts. Method: immunoSEQ multiplex PCR; TCRdb's copy keeps in-frame clones and lacks some. V, J and clone size derive from that table, while D and trimming were established from the DNA sequence. The sample includes under 250,000 clones, roughly 83% of them seen just once.

V and J are TRBV4-1 and TRBJ1-1; tentative D call: TRBD1 (6 bases). This TCR was sampled from a woman in her thirties or forties with COVID-19, enrolled during active disease. The material sequenced was peripheral blood. CDR3 in amino acids: CASSQGAQGGVTEAFF. CDR3 DNA: TGCGCCAGCAGCCAGGGGGCCCAGGGAGGGGTCACTGAAGCTTTCTTT.